This T cell receptor (beta chain) emerged from a study of cytomegalovirus exposure and HLA in healthy donors. The PCR was carried out with 60 Vbeta primers and 13 Jbeta primers. Method: immunoSEQ multiplex PCR; TCRdb's copy keeps in-frame clones and lacks some. The table shows under 150,000 clones, with 82% occurring only once. Per germline, CDR1 SGHRS and CDR2 YFSETQ. With 0 bases removed from V and 0 bases from J, the gap between germline ends came to 9 bases. The CDR3 length is 15 residues. The chain joins TRBV5-1 to TRBJ1-2; no clear D. The TCR comes from a woman aged 18 to 35 in good health and CMV-seronegative. The sample taken for sequencing was PBMCs. The CDR3 region is CASSLGGPPNYGYTF. The CDR3 region has the DNA TGCGCCAGCAGCTTGGGCGGCCCACCTAACTATGGCTACACCTTC.